This entry describes one T cell receptor (beta chain). Antigen specificity is unknown. The data were obtained in a study of shared clonotypes between healthy human individuals. General study results and limits: Naive subsets generally had larger estimated richness than memory subsets.

At the deep level, the assay was run. Authors' data handling: Filtering differed since immunoSEQ provided only junctions, with no quality scores. TCRdb's table, derived via immunoSEQ multiplex PCR, lists solely in-frame clones and lacks some. V and J calls and clone size are given by that table; D and trimming were obtained from the DNA. The data show about 2.4 million clones, with roughly 93% seen just once and approximately 0.35% held by the top ten. V shed 2 bases, J shed 3 bases, and the junction held 7 bases outside the gene matches. The germline V gene has CDR1 GTSNPN and CDR2 SVGIG (reference sequence). CDR3 size: 17 residues.

Sequencing input: naive CD4+ T cells from PBMCs. Stated subset: CD45RA+ positively selected. The V and J genes are TRBV30 and TRBJ2-3, with 14 bases that match TRBD2. The clonotype comes from a man aged 18 to 30 in good health. Some clones in this sample may be carry-over from other donors' samples. The CDR3 DNA is TGTGCCTGGAGTACTACCCGGACTAGCGGGAGGACAGATACGCAGTATTTT. Translated: CAWSTTRTSGRTDTQYF.